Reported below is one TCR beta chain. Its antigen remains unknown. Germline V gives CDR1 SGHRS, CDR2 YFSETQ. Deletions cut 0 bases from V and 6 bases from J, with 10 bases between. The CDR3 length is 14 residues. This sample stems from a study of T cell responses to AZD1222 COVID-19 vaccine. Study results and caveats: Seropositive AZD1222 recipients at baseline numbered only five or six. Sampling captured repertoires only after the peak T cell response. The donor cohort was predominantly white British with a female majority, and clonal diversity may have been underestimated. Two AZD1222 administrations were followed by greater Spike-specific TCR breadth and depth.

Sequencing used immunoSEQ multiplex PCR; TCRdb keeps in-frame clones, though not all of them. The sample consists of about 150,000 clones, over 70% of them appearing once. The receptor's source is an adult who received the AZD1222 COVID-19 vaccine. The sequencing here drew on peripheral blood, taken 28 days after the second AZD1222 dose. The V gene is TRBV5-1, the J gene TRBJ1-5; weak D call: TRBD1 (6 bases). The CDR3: CASSLDGGGQPQHF. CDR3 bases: TGCGCCAGCAGCTTGGACGGGGGCGGTCAGCCCCAGCATTTT.